Listed below are T cell receptor beta chains from one sample, sequenced in a study of T cells in Graves' hyperthyroidism and ophthalmopathy. MiXCR, applied by TCRdb to the multiplex PCR reads, yields one record per CDR3 protein. The repertoire holds some 620,000 distinct CDR3 sequences, 16% seen once, with around 4% in the top ten. What was sequenced was blood. Every receptor here comes from a woman aged 25 to 39 with Graves' hyperthyroidism. Both conserved end residues are trimmed from each CDR3.

V: TRBV30
CDR3: AWMGGGGYEQY

V: TRBV7-9
CDR3: ASSATSKYEDTQY

V: TRBV12-3/TRBV12-4
CDR3: ASSPLGTTNTGELF

V: TRBV5-5
CDR3: ASSPGTGPNLNYEQY

V: TRBV9
CDR3: ASSGGRASFYGYT

V: TRBV2
CDR3: ASSEGIIGPTAQPQH

V: TRBV10-3
CDR3: AISGQPDNEKLF

V: TRBV11-3
CDR3: ASSQGTVTEAF

V: TRBV6-1
CDR3: ASSSYRIQNTEAF

V: TRBV20-1
CDR3: SARDKATGSRYEQY

V: TRBV27
CDR3: ASSLGTEDRHGYT

V: TRBV13
CDR3: ASSLPGQGSADTQY

V: TRBV28
CDR3: ASSLGDGAGNQPQH

V: TRBV27
CDR3: ASSWATGLSEQF

V: TRBV29-1
CDR3: SVEGGQGRTMNTEAF

V: TRBV27
CDR3: ASTFSYASGTDTQY

V: TRBV6-2/TRBV6-3
CDR3: ASSSLRVGTEAF